This T cell receptor beta chain was documented in a study of blood T cell repertoires in COVID-19. Overall study context: The study drew acute and convalescent COVID-19 samples from the United States, Italy and Spain.

TCRdb keeps only in-frame clones here, not all; method: immunoSEQ multiplex PCR. The repertoire holds around 250,000 clones, with approximately 82% as singletons. The ends lost 3 bases at V and 7 bases at J; junction bases unmatched: 10. CDR1 is MDHEN, CDR2 SYDVKM, per germline. The CDR3 is 15 residues long. This receptor was identified in a woman older than 75 with acute or convalescent COVID-19. Specimen: peripheral blood. This chain uses TRBV28 with TRBJ2-5; TRBD1 agrees at 8 bases. CDR3 DNA sequence: TGTGCCAGCAGTTTCGGGGGACAGGTTCCAACGACCCAGTACTTC. Translating it yields CASSFGGQVPTTQYF.